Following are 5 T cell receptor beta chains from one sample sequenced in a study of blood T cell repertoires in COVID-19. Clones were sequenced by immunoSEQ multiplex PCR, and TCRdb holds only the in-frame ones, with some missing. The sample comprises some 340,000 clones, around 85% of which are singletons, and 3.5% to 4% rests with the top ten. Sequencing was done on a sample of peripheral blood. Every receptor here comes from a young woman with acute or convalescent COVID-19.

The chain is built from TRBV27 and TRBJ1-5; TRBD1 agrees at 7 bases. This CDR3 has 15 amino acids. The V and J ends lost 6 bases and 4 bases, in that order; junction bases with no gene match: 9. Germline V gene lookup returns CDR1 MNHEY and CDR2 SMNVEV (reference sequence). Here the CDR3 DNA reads TGTGCCAGCAGAATCACAGGGGCGGGAAATCAGCCCCAGCATTTT. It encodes CASRITGAGNQPQHF.

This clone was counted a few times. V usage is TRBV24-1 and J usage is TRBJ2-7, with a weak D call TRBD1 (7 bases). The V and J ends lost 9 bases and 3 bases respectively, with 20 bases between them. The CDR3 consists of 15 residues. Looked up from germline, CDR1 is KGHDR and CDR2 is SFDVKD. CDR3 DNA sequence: TGTGCCACCTCAGGTCTCAGGGGGACTCTCTACGAGCAGTACTTC. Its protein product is CATSGLRGTLYEQYF.

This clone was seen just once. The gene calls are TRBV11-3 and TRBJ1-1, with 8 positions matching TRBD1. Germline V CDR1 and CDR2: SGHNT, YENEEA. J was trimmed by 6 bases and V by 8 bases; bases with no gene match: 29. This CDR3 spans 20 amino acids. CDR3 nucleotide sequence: TGTGCCAGCCTTATGGACAAACGAACGGGACAGGTAGCGCAGGGCCCTGAAGCTTTCTTT. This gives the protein CASLMDKRTGQVAQGPEAFF. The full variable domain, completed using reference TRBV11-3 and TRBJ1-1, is EAGVVQSPRYKIIEKKQPVAFWCNPISGHNTLYWYLQNLGQGPELLIRYENEEAVDDSQLPKDRFSAERLKGVDSTLKIQPAELGDSAVYLCASLMDKRTGQVAQGPEAFFGQGTRLTVV.

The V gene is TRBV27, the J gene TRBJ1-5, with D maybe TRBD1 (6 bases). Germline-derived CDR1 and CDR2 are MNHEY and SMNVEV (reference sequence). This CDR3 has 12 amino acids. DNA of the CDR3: TGTGCGGCTGGGGCACAGGGACAGCCCCAGCATTTT. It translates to CAAGAQGQPQHF.

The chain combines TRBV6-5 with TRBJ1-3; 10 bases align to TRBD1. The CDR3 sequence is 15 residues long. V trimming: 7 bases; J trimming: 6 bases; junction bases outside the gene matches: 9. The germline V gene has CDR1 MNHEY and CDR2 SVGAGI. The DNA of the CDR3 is TGTGCCAGCATTCCTCCCGGGACAGGGGTAAACACCATATATTTT. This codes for CASIPPGTGVNTIYF.